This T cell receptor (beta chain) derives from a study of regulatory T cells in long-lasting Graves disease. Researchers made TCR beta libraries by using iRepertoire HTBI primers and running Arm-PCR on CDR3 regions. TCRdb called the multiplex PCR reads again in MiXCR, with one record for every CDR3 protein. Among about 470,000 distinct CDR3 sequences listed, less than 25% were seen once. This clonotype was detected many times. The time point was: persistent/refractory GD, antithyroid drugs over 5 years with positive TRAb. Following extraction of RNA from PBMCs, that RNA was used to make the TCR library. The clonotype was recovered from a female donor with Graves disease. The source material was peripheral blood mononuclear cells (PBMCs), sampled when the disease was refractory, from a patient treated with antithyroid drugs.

For the CDR3, the DNA is TGTGCCACCAGCAGACCTACTAGCGGGAGCTCCTACGAGCAGTACTTC. Translation gives CATSRPTSGSSYEQYF. V usage is TRBV15 and J usage is TRBJ2-7, with TRBD2 identical over 11 bases. This CDR3 is 16 amino acids long. The V gene end was trimmed by 2 bases and the J gene end by 0 bases; junction bases not matched to a gene: 3. Germline V CDR1 and CDR2: LNHNV, YYDKDF (reference sequence).